The next 3 T cell receptor beta chains were all read from a single sample in a study of T-cell reconstitution after alpha-beta-depleted transplantation in children. Unique molecular identifiers were incorporated when the TCRbeta library was constructed. TCRdb recomputed calls from the PCR reads with MiXCR, one row per CDR3 protein. Of hundreds of thousands of distinct CDR3 sequences listed, about 10% were seen once; the top ten hold just over 2%. This specimen consisted of PBMCs, obtained before TCRalphabeta/CD19-depleted stem cell transplant. These receptors came from a child aged 2-15 years with inherited bone marrow failure, due to receive a stem cell transplant.

This clonotype has at least ten counts. V gene TRBV7-8 combines with J gene TRBJ2-3, with D uncertain. Germline CDR1 SGHVS, CDR2 FQNEAQ. The CDR3 runs to 17 residues. Trimming left V 3 bases short and J 2 bases short, with 18 bases between. The CDR3: CASSFNNPVPATDTQYF. The CDR3 DNA reads TGTGCCAGCAGCTTTAACAACCCAGTCCCAGCCACAGATACGCAGTATTTT.

This clonotype was seen at least ten times. The chain recombines TRBV11-3 with TRBJ2-1; D is tentatively TRBD1 or TRBD2 (5 bases each). This CDR3 is built from 13 residues. The V gene's germline CDR1 is SGHNT and CDR2 YENEEA. The V end lost 1 base, the J end lost 10 bases, and 11 bases lay between the germline ends. The DNA for the CDR3 is TGTGCCAGCAGCTTAGCCCCAGGGAGAGAGCAGTTCTTC. It codes for CASSLAPGREQFF.

This clonotype was recorded at least ten times. V usage is TRBV4-3 and J usage is TRBJ2-7; D is possibly TRBD2 (7 bases). Trimming left V 0 bases short and J 1 base short, with 13 bases between. The CDR3 is 16 residues long. In germline, CDR1 is LGHNA, CDR2 YSLEER. This chain's CDR3 is CASSQEGGARSYEQYF. The CDR3 DNA reads TGCGCCAGCAGCCAAGAGGGGGGGGCGCGGTCCTACGAGCAGTACTTC.